These 24 T cell receptor beta chains were sequenced from one sample in a study of cytomegalovirus exposure and HLA in healthy donors. Profiled with immunoSEQ multiplex PCR; TCRdb holds only in-frame clones, not every one. The profile shows approximately 73,000 clones, approximately 96% of them singletons. Input material: PBMCs. All receptors come from a man aged 18-30 years in good health and CMV-seronegative.

The chain uses TRBV4-1 and TRBJ2-1; D is uncertain. This CDR3 is built from 16 residues. Per the germline V gene, CDR1 is MGHRA and CDR2 is YSYEKL. The ends were cut back, 2 bases at V and 0 bases at J, with 11 bases in the middle. The CDR3 DNA sequence: TGCGCCAGCAGCCAACAGTTAACGGGCTCCTACAATGAGCAGTTCTTC. Its protein product is CASSQQLTGSYNEQFF.

This chain joins TRBV28 and TRBJ1-1, with D tentatively TRBD1 (6 bases). With 4 bases removed from V and 5 bases from J, the gap between germline ends came to 11 bases. Germline lookup yields CDR1 MDHEN and CDR2 SYDVKM. This CDR3 spans 13 amino acids. The CDR3 DNA reads TGTGCCAGCAGTTCCAGGGGATGGACTGAAGCTTTCTTT. This encodes CASSSRGWTEAFF.

This clone was counted once. The rearrangement uses TRBV7-8 and TRBJ1-1; the D gene is possibly TRBD1 (6 bases). CDR3 size: 12 residues. Deletions cut 4 bases from V and 8 bases from J, with 11 bases between. Germline CDR1 and CDR2: SGHVS and FQNEAQ. Here the CDR3 reads CASSWGRTEAFF. The CDR3 DNA reads TGTGCCAGCAGCTGGGGGCGTACGGAAGCTTTCTTT.

The chain is built from TRBV19 and TRBJ1-4, with 7 bases identical to TRBD1. Germline values: CDR1 LNHDA, CDR2 SQIVND (reference sequence). Trimming took 6 bases from V and 4 from J; bases not matched to a gene: 8. The CDR3 extends over 15 amino acids. CDR3 protein: CASSLRTGVNEKLFF. In nucleotides, the CDR3 is TGTGCCAGTAGCCTAAGGACAGGCGTTAATGAAAAACTGTTTTTT.

The V call is TRBV7-9, the J call TRBJ1-1, with 8 positions matching TRBD1. Germline V lookup: CDR1 SEHNR, CDR2 FQNEAQ (reference sequence). The CDR3 length is 15 residues. With V trimmed by 5 bases and J by 11 bases, 16 bases remained unmatched. The CDR3 loop is CASSGLRTGFSVAFF. Written as DNA, the CDR3 is TGTGCCAGCAGCGGATTAAGGACAGGGTTTTCGGTTGCTTTCTTT.

The sample holds one count of this clone. The V gene is TRBV5-5, the J gene TRBJ2-1; 7 positions agree with TRBD1. V was clipped by 1 base and J by 2 bases; unmatched bases: 6. The CDR3 has 16 amino acids. Germline V gives CDR1 SGHKS, CDR2 YYEKEE (reference sequence). The CDR3 DNA follows: TGTGCCAGCAGCTTGCTCTGGACAGGTGCCTACAATGAGCAGTTCTTC. Translation gives CASSLLWTGAYNEQFF.

The gene calls are TRBV10-3 and TRBJ2-5, with 9 bases fitting TRBD1. The CDR3 covers 17 residues. Germline lookup yields CDR1 ENHRY and CDR2 SYGVKD. V trimming: 3 bases; J trimming: 2 bases; junction bases outside the gene matches: 10. The CDR3 loop is CAISDHMTGGTQETQYF. The CDR3, as DNA: TGTGCCATCAGTGATCATATGACAGGGGGTACACAAGAGACCCAGTACTTC.

The rearrangement links TRBV5-6 to TRBJ1-1; D not resolved. V shed 1 base and J shed 1 base, with 14 bases lying between them. CDR1 is SGHDT and CDR2 is YYEEEE in the germline V gene. CDR3 length: 16 amino acids. The CDR3 loop is CASSLFGVKSNTEAFF. The CDR3, as DNA: TGTGCCAGCAGCTTGTTCGGGGTAAAGTCGAACACTGAAGCTTTCTTT.

In its sample, this clone was seen once. This chain uses TRBV7-2 with TRBJ1-4; D possibly corresponds to TRBD1 (5 bases). This CDR3 spans 14 amino acids. Trimming took off 6 bases at V and 7 bases at J, with 15 bases between the two ends. Per germline, CDR1 SGHTA and CDR2 FQGNSA. CDR3 nucleotides: TGTGCCAGCAGAGCCGGGGGGTCGGGTGAAAAACTGTTTTTT. Translating it yields CASRAGGSGEKLFF.

V and J are TRBV28 and TRBJ1-3, with no clear D. Germline loops: CDR1 MDHEN, CDR2 SYDVKM. This CDR3 is 15 amino acids long. V dropped 7 bases and J dropped 4 bases, with 17 bases sitting between them. Here the CDR3 reads CASTGTAGYGNTIYF. The DNA for the CDR3 is TGTGCCAGCACCGGTACAGCGGGCTACGGAAACACCATATATTTT.

V and J are TRBV30 and TRBJ1-1; D remains unclear. The CDR3 consists of 14 residues. Trimming took 8 bases from V and 3 from J, leaving 19 bases between them. Germline V gene lookup returns CDR1 GTSNPN and CDR2 SVGIG (reference sequence). The CDR3 DNA reads as TGTGCCACAACGTGGGGAGGGTTTGACACTGAAGCTTTCTTT. It is translated as CATTWGGFDTEAFF.

J is TRBJ1-3 and V is TRBV11-2; D unresolved. The V gene lost 3 bases and the J gene lost 5 bases, with 11 bases spanning the gap. CDR1 and CDR2 (germline): SGHAT, FQNNGV. The CDR3 totals 14 residues. CDR3 sequence: CASSFSGYRNTIYF. CDR3 DNA: TGTGCCAGCAGCTTCTCCGGGTATCGAAACACCATATATTTT.

V gene TRBV2 combines with J gene TRBJ1-5; D may be TRBD1 (5 bases). V shed 5 bases and J shed 4 bases, with 9 bases lying between them. Germline V lookup: CDR1 SNHLY, CDR2 FYNNEI. The CDR3 is made up of 13 amino acids. The CDR3 coding sequence is TGTGCCAGCAGTTCGGCAGGGAATCAGCCCCAGCATTTT. It yields the protein CASSSAGNQPQHF.

The chain combines TRBV5-1 with TRBJ1-1, with D hard to call. The germline V gene encodes CDR1 SGHRS and CDR2 YFSETQ. Trimming took off 3 bases at V and 0 bases at J, with 6 bases between the two ends. This CDR3 spans 13 amino acids. This chain's CDR3 is CASSSEVNTEAFF. CDR3 nucleotide sequence: TGCGCCAGCAGCTCGGAGGTGAACACTGAAGCTTTCTTT. The variable domain in full, completed from reference TRBV5-1 and TRBJ1-1, reads KAGVTQTPRYLIKTRGQQVTLSCSPISGHRSVSWYQQTPGQGLQFLFEYFSETQRNKGNFPGRFSGRQFSNSRSEMNVSTLELGDSALYLCASSSEVNTEAFFGQGTRLTVV.

V and J are TRBV2 and TRBJ2-1, with D uncertain. There are 11 residues in the CDR3. Germline CDR1 and CDR2: SNHLY and FYNNEI. The V gene lost 7 bases and the J gene lost 4 bases, with 5 bases spanning the gap. CDR3 bases: TGTGCCAGCATACTGTACAATGAGCAGTTCTTC. Amino acids: CASILYNEQFF.

The J gene is TRBJ1-3, the V gene TRBV30; 8 nucleotides align to TRBD1. Germline trimming cut 0 bases from V and 4 bases from J; bases unmatched to any gene: 8. The length of the CDR3 is 16 residues. CDR1 and CDR2 from the germline V gene are GTSNPN and SVGIG (reference sequence). The CDR3 spells CAWSVRGGQVGNTIYF. In nucleotides, the CDR3 is TGTGCCTGGAGTGTACGTGGGGGACAGGTCGGAAACACCATATATTTT.

This chain uses TRBV6-5 with TRBJ2-5; D is unclear. V lost 7 bases to trimming and J lost 4 bases, with 10 bases between them. CDR3 length: 12 residues. Per germline, CDR1 MNHEY and CDR2 SVGAGI. The CDR3 spells CASTSTGETQYF. As DNA, the CDR3 is TGTGCCAGCACCTCGACGGGAGAGACCCAGTACTTC.

The chain uses TRBV30 and TRBJ1-5; no clear D gene. The germline CDR1 and CDR2 sequences are GTSNPN and SVGIG (reference sequence). The ends were cut back, 5 bases at V and 4 bases at J, with 12 bases in the middle. The CDR3 contains 13 residues. The CDR3 nucleotides read TGTGCCTGGGCGCCCGATTCGAATCAGCCCCAGCATTTT. Encoded protein: CAWAPDSNQPQHF.

The gene calls are TRBV6-5 and TRBJ2-7; 9 positions agree with TRBD2. Germline V CDR1 and CDR2: MNHEY, SVGAGI. CDR3 length: 15 amino acids. Trimming removed 7 bases from V and 3 bases from J; junction bases left unmatched: 10. The CDR3 is CASTSPLAGVYEQYF. CDR3 bases: TGTGCCAGCACTTCCCCCTTAGCGGGGGTCTACGAGCAGTACTTC.

The chain carries TRBV5-6 and TRBJ2-1; 9 nucleotides agree with TRBD1. Trimming at V came to 4 bases and at J to 3 bases, leaving 8 bases not matched to a gene. The CDR3 sequence is 16 residues long. CDR1 SGHDT and CDR2 YYEEEE come from the germline V gene. The CDR3: CASSGDRELNYNEQFF. The CDR3 coding sequence is TGTGCCAGCAGCGGGGACAGGGAGTTAAACTACAATGAGCAGTTCTTC.

This clone was counted many times. V is TRBV4-2 and J is TRBJ1-6; D gene ambiguous. Germline V gene data show CDR1 as LGHNA and CDR2 as YNFKEQ. Trimming took off 2 bases at V and 7 bases at J, with 9 bases between the two ends. There are 14 residues in the CDR3. The CDR3 DNA reads as TGTGCCAGCAGCCAATCCTTGGAGAATTCACCCCTCCACTTT. This translates into CASSQSLENSPLHF.

The gene calls are TRBV19 and TRBJ1-3; no clear D gene. The CDR3 contains 15 residues. The germline CDR1 and CDR2 sequences are LNHDA and SQIVND (reference sequence). With 5 bases removed from V and 0 bases from J, the gap between germline ends came to 11 bases. CDR3 in amino acids: CASSPYEPSGNTIYF. DNA of the CDR3: TGTGCCAGTAGTCCCTACGAACCCTCTGGAAACACCATATATTTT.

This chain joins TRBV5-3 and TRBJ1-5; 10 nucleotides match TRBD1. TRBV5-3 is recorded as an ORF, its role being uncertain. After removal of 4 bases from V and 7 bases from J, the junction contained 11 bases not matched to a gene. This CDR3 spans 16 amino acids. This CDR3 is CARSQNRDRGIQPQHF. Written as DNA, the CDR3 is TGTGCCAGAAGCCAAAACCGGGACAGGGGAATACAGCCCCAGCATTTT.

V is TRBV6-6 and J is TRBJ1-1, with TRBD1 matching 9 bases. The CDR3 has 14 amino acids. Germline CDR1 reads MNHNY; CDR2 reads SVGAGI (reference sequence). V lost 5 bases and J lost 8; bases outside the gene matches: 9. DNA of the CDR3: TGTGCCAGCAGTCCAACAGGGGGCTTGAGGGAAGCTTTCTTT. Protein: CASSPTGGLREAFF.